This record covers a single T cell receptor beta chain. The antigen is not known. This entry comes from a study of cytomegalovirus exposure and HLA in healthy donors. Study results and limitations: Later work associated 16,951 TCR beta sequences with HLA alleles at 0.05 false discovery rate. Rare sequences made up most TCRs, while some public TCRs were found in many donors. Available immune exposure information was restricted to CMV serostatus only. Overall, about 160 TCR beta chains were annotated as cytomegalovirus-associated.

Per germline, CDR1 SGHRS and CDR2 YFSETQ. The CDR3 contains 16 residues. Trimming removed 7 bases from V and 5 bases from J; junction bases left unmatched: 14. PCR primers comprised 60 Vbeta and 13 Jbeta primers. TCRdb's copy holds only in-frame clones and misses some; the assay was immunoSEQ multiplex PCR. Of over 120,000 clones in the sample, around three quarters are singletons; the top ten hold about 2.5%. This sequence was found in a woman between 18 and 29 years old in good health and CMV-seropositive. The gene calls are TRBV5-1 and TRBJ2-1; 8 nucleotides agree with TRBD1. The source material was PBMCs. As DNA, the CDR3 is TGCGCCAGCCGGATGTCGGACAGGGTGACTAACAATGAGCAGTTCTTC. It is translated as CASRMSDRVTNNEQFF.